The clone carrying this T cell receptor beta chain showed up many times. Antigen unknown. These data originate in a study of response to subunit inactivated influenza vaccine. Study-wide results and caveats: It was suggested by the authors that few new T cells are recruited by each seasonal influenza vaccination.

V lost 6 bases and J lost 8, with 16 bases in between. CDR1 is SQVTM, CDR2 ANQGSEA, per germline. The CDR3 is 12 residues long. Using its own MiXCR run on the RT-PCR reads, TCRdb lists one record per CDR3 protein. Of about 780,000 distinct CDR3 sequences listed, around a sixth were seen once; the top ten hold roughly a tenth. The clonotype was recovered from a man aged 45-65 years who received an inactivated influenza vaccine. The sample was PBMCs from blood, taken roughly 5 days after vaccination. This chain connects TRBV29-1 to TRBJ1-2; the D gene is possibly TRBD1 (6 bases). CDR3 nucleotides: TGCAGCGTCTTGGGGGCAGCCGCCGGCTACACCTTC. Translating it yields CSVLGAAAGYTF.